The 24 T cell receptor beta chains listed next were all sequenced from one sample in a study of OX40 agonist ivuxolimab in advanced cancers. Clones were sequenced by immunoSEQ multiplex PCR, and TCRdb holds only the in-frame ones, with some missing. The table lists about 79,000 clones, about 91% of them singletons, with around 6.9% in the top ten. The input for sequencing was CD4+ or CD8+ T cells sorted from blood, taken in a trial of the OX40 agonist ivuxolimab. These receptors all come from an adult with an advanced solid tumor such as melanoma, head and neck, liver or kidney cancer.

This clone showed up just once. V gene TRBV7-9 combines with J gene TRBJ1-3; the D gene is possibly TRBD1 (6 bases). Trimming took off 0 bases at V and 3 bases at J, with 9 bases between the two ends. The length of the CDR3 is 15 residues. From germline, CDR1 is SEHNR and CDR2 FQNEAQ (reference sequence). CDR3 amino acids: CASSLARGSGNTIYF. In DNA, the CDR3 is TGTGCCAGCAGCTTAGCGAGGGGGAGTGGAAACACCATATATTTT.

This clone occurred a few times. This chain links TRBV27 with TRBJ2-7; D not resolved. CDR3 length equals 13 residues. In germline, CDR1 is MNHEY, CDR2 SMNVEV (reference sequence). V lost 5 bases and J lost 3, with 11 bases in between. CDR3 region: CASSTRHLYEQYF. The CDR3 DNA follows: TGTGCCAGCAGTACGAGACACCTCTACGAGCAGTACTTC.

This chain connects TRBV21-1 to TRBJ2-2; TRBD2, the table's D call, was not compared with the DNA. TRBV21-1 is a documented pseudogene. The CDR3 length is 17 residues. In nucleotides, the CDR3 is TGTGCCAGCACCACTAGACTAGCGGGAGGGGATACCGGGGAGCTGTTTTTT. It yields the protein CASTTRLAGGDTGELFF.

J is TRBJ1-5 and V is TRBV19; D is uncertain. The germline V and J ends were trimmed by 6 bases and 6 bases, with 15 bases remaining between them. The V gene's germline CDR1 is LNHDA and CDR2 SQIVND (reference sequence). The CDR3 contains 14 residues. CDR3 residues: CASSNEVRGQPQHF. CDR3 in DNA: TGTGCCAGTAGCAATGAGGTGCGTGGTCAGCCCCAGCATTTT.

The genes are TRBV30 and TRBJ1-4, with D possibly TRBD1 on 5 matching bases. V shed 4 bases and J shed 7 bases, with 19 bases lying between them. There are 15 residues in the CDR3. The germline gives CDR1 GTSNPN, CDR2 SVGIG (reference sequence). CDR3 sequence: CAWKFWGEGREKLFF. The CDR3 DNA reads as TGTGCCTGGAAATTTTGGGGCGAGGGGCGTGAAAAACTGTTTTTT.

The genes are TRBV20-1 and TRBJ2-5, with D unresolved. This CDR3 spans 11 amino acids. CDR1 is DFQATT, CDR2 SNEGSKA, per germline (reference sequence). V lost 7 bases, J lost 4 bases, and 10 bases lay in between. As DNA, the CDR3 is TGCAGTGGGATGATTGGAGAGACCCAGTACTTC. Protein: CSGMIGETQYF.

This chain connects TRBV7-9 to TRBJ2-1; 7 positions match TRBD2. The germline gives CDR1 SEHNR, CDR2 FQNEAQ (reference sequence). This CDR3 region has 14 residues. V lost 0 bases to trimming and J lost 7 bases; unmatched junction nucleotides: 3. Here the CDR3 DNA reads TGTGCCAGCAGCTTAGCGGCGCGGGGGAATGAGCAGTTCTTC. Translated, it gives CASSLAARGNEQFF.

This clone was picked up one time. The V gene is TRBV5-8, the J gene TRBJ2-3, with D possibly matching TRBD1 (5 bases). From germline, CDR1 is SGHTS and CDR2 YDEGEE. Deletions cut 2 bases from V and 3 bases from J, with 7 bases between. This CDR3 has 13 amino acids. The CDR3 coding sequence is TGTGCCAGCAGCTTCCCAGGGACAGATACGCAGTATTTT. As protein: CASSFPGTDTQYF.

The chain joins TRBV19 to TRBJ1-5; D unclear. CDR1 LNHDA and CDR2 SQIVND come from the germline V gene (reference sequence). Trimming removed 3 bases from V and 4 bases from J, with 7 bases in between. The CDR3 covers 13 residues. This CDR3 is CASSMDGNQPQHF. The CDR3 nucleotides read TGTGCCAGTAGTATGGATGGAAATCAGCCCCAGCATTTT.

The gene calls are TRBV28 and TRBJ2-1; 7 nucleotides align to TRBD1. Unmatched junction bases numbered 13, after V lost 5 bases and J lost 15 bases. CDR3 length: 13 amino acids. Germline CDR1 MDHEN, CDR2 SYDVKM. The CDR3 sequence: CASSTPFRDSPFF. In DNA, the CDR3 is TGTGCCAGCAGTACACCCTTTCGGGACAGTCCGTTCTTC.

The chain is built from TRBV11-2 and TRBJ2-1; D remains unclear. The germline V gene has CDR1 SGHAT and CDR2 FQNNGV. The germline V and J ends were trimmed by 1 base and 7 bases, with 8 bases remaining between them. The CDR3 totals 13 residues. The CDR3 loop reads CASSLGLGNEQFF. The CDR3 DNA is TGTGCCAGCAGCTTAGGTTTGGGGAATGAGCAGTTCTTC.

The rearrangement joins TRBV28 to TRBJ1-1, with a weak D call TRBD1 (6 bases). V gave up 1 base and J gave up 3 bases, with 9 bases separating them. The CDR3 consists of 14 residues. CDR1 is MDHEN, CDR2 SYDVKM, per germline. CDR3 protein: CASSLLGGDTEAFF. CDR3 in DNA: TGTGCCAGCAGTTTATTGGGGGGCGACACTGAAGCTTTCTTT.

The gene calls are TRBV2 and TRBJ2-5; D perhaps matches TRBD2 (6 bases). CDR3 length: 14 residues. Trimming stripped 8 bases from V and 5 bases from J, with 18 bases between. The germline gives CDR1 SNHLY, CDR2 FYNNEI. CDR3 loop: CASRMGGTVETQYF. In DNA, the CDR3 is TGTGCCAGCCGCATGGGCGGGACTGTGGAGACCCAGTACTTC. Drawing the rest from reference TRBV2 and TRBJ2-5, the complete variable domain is EPEVTQTPSHQVTQMGQEVILRCVPISNHLYFYWYRQILGQKVEFLVSFYNNEISEKSEIFDDQFSVERPDGSNFTLKIRSTKLEDSAMYFCASRMGGTVETQYFGPGTRLLVL.

The CDR3 DNA reads as TGTGCCAGTAGTACAACCGGGACGGTGAACACTGAAGCTTTCTTT. Its translation is CASSTTGTVNTEAFF. The chain employs TRBV19 and TRBJ1-1, with D possibly matching TRBD1 (5 bases). Germline values: CDR1 LNHDA, CDR2 SQIVND (reference sequence). Trimming stripped 4 bases from V and 0 bases from J, with 12 bases between. This CDR3 is built from 15 residues.

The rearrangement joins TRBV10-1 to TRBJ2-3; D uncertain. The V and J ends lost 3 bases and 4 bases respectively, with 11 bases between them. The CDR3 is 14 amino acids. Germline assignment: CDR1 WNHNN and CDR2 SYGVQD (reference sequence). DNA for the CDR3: TGCGCCAGCAGTGAAAGTAGTGGGGCAGATACGCAGTATTTT. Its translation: CASSESSGADTQYF.

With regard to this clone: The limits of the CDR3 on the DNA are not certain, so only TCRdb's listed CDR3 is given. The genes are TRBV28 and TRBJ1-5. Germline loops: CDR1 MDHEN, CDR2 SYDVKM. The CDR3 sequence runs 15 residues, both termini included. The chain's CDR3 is CASSPIGSQISPSIF.

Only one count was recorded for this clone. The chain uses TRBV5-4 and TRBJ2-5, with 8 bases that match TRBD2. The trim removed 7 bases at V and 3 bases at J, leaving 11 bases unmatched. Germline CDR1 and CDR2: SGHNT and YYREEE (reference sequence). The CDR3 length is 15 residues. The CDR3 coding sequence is TGTGCCAGCGGTGCAACGGGAGGGCCTAAAGAGACCCAGTACTTC. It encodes CASGATGGPKETQYF. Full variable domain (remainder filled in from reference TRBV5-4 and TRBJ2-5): ETGVTQSPTHLIKTRGQQVTLRCSSQSGHNTVSWYQQALGQGPQFIFQYYREEENGRGNFPPRFSGLQFPNYSSELNVNALELDDSALYLCASGATGGPKETQYFGPGTRLLVL.

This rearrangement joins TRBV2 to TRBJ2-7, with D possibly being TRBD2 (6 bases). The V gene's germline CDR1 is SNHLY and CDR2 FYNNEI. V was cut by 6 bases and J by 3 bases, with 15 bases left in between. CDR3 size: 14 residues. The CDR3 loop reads CASSVTGTGYEQYF. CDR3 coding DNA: TGTGCCAGCAGCGTCACCGGGACTGGCTACGAGCAGTACTTC.

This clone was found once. This chain's CDR3 is CASSSGRGPNQPQHF. DNA of the CDR3: TGTGCCAGTTCCAGTGGGCGCGGCCCAAATCAGCCCCAGCATTTT. This chain connects TRBV19 to TRBJ1-5; no clear D gene. Germline CDR1 reads LNHDA; CDR2 reads SQIVND (reference sequence). The length of the CDR3 is 15 residues. Between the trimmed V and J ends, which lost 8 bases and 4 bases, there was a span of 18 bases.

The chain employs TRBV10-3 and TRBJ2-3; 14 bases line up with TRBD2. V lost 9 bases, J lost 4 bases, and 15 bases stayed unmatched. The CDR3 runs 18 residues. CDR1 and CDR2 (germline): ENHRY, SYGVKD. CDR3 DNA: TGTGCCATATCCCGGGGGACTAGCGGGAGAGGAAGGTCAGATACGCAGTATTTT. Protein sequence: CAISRGTSGRGRSDTQYF.

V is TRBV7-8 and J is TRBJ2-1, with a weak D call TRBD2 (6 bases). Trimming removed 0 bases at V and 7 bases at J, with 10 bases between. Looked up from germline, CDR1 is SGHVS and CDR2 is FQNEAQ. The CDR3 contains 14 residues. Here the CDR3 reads CASSLAGGGNEQFF. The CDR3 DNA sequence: TGTGCCAGCAGCTTAGCGGGAGGAGGGAATGAGCAGTTCTTC.

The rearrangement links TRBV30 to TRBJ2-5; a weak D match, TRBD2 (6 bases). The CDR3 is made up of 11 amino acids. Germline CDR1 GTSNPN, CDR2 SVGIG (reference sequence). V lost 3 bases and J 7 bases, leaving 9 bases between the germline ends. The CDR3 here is CAWSLGGTQYF. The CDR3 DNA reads TGTGCCTGGAGCCTCGGGGGGACCCAGTACTTC.

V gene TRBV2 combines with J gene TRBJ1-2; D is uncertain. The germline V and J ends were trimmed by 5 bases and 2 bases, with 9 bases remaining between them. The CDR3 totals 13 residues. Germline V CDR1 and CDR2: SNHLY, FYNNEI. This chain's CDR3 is CASSFRWNYGYTF. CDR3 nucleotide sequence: TGTGCCAGCAGTTTCAGGTGGAACTATGGCTACACCTTC.

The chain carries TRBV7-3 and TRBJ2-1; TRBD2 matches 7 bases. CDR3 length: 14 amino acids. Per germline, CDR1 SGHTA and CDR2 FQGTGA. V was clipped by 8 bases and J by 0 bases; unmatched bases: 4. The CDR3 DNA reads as TGTGCCAGCGGCGGCGGGGGCTCCTACAATGAGCAGTTCTTC. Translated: CASGGGGSYNEQFF. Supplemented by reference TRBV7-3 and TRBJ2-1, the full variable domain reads GAGVSQTPSNKVTEKGKYVELRCDPISGHTALYWYRQSLGQGPEFLIYFQGTGAADDSGLPNDRFFAVRPEGSVSTLKIQRTERGDSAVYLCASGGGGSYNEQFFGPGTRLTVL.